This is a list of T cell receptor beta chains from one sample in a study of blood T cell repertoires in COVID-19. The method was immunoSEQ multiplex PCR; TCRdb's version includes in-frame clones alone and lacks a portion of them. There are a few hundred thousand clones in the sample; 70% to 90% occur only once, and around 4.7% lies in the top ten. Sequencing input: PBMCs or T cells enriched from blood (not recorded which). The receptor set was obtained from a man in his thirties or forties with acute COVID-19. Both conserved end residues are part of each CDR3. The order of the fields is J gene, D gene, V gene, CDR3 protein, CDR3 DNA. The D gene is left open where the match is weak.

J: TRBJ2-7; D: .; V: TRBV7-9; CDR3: CASSPRGGNEQYF; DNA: TGTGCCAGCAGCCCCCGTGGAGGGAACGAGCAGTACTTC
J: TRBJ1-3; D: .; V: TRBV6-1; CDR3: CASSEGVRNTIYF; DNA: TGTGCCAGCAGTGAAGGGGTGAGGAACACCATATATTTT
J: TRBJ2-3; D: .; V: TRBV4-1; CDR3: CASSQQGFDTQYF; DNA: TGCGCCAGCAGCCAACAGGGGTTTGATACGCAGTATTTT
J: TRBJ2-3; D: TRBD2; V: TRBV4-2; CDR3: CASGLAGTDTQYF; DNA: TGTGCCAGCGGACTAGCGGGCACAGATACGCAGTATTTT
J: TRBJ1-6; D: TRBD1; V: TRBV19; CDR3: CASSAPGQGIGSPLHF; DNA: TGTGCCAGTAGTGCACCGGGACAGGGGATCGGCTCACCCCTCCACTTT
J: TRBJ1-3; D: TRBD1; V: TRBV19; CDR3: CASSPWTGASGNTIYF; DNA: TGTGCCAGTAGTCCCTGGACAGGCGCCTCTGGAAACACCATATATTTT
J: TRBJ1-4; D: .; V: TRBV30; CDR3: CAGCRQVGEKLFF; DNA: TGTGCCGGGTGTAGGCAGGTGGGCGAAAAACTGTTTTTT
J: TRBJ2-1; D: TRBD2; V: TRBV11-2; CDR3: CASSIGTSGGAYNEQFF; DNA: TGTGCCAGCAGCATCGGGACTAGCGGGGGGGCCTACAATGAGCAGTTCTTC
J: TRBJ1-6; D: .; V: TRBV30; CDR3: CAWSFELINSPLHF; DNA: TGTGCCTGGAGTTTCGAACTGATTAATTCACCCCTCCACTTT
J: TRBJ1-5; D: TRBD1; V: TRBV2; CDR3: CASRSQGASYQPQHF; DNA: TGTGCCAGCAGATCACAGGGGGCGTCTTACCAGCCCCAGCATTTT
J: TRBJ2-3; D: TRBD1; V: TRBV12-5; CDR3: CAILVRDRGSDTQYF; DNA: TGTGCTATTTTGGTCCGGGACAGGGGTTCAGATACGCAGTATTTT
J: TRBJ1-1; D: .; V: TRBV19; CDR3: CASSASHPGYGEAFF; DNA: TGTGCCAGTAGTGCCTCACACCCGGGGTACGGTGAAGCTTTCTTT
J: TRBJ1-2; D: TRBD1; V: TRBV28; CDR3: CASRNGQGAYGYTF; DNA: TGTGCCAGCAGGAACGGACAGGGGGCCTATGGCTACACCTTC
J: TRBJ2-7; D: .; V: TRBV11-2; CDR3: CASSLEAGAYEQYF; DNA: TGTGCCAGCAGCTTAGAAGCAGGGGCCTACGAGCAGTACTTC